Shown below are 18 T cell receptor beta chains from a single sample sequenced in a study of CD8+ T cells in alopecia areata. In each case, RNA was isolated and then reverse transcribed into cDNA as the sequencing template. Profiling relied on immunoSEQ multiplex PCR, and the TCRdb table lists in-frame clones only, not all of them. Of approximately 57,000 clones in the sample, about 96% were seen once. The sample here was CD8+ T cells sorted from blood, taken at week 0. Every receptor here comes from a human donor with alopecia areata.

The CDR3 sequence: CAISELAGATDTQYF. In DNA, the CDR3 is TGTGCCATCAGTGAGTTAGCGGGGGCCACAGATACGCAGTATTTT. The rearrangement uses TRBV10-3 and TRBJ2-3; the match to TRBD2 covers 9 bases. CDR1 and CDR2 (germline): ENHRY, SYGVKD. J gave up 2 bases and V 1 base, and 1 base lay outside the gene matches. The CDR3 extends over 15 amino acids.

The genes are TRBV21-1 and TRBJ2-2. TRBV21-1 is flagged as a pseudogene. The CDR3 has 12 amino acids. For the CDR3, the DNA is TGTGCCAGTCCCCTCGGAACCGGGGAGCTGTTTTTT. This encodes CASPLGTGELFF.

CDR3 sequence (DNA): TGCGCCAGCAGCCAGGGCGGTAGCACAGATACGCAGTATTTT. Translation gives CASSQGGSTDTQYF. The chain has TRBV4-3 and TRBJ2-3; D is unresolved. Germline loops: CDR1 LGHNA, CDR2 YSLEER. The CDR3 extends over 14 amino acids. The V gene lost 3 bases and the J gene lost 0 bases, with 7 bases spanning the gap.

V gene TRBV9 combines with J gene TRBJ2-2; D remains unclear. V gave up 4 bases and J gave up 3 bases, with 19 bases separating them. Looked up from germline, CDR1 is SGDLS and CDR2 is YYNGEE. The CDR3 extends over 17 amino acids. CDR3 loop: CASSKPRHGTDTGELFF. CDR3 DNA: TGTGCCAGCAGCAAACCCCGACACGGCACCGACACCGGGGAGCTGTTTTTT.

V is TRBV7-3 and J is TRBJ2-1; the match to TRBD1 covers 9 bases. Germline CDR1 reads SGHTA; CDR2 reads FQGTGA. Trimming at V came to 2 bases and at J to 7 bases, leaving 9 bases not matched to a gene. This CDR3 is built from 16 residues. This chain's CDR3 is CASSLDRTGGENEQFF. For the CDR3, the DNA is TGTGCCAGCAGCTTAGATCGCACAGGGGGCGAGAATGAGCAGTTCTTC.

The chain links TRBV4-3 to TRBJ2-1; D gene unclear. In germline, CDR1 is LGHNA, CDR2 YSLEER. V shed 0 bases and J shed 2 bases, with 5 bases lying between them. CDR3 length equals 14 residues. The DNA of the CDR3 is TGCGCCAGCAGCCAAGAGTGGGCCTACAATGAGCAGTTCTTC. Translated, it gives CASSQEWAYNEQFF.

This clone was picked up one time. The gene calls are TRBV19 and TRBJ2-7; D remains unclear. CDR1 is LNHDA, CDR2 SQIVND, per germline (reference sequence). Trimming stripped 2 bases from V and 5 bases from J, with 16 bases between. This CDR3 region has 15 residues. CDR3 sequence: CASSINAAGNNEQYF. As DNA, the CDR3 is TGTGCCAGTAGTATAAACGCGGCAGGTAATAACGAGCAGTACTTC.

V and J are TRBV10-2 and TRBJ2-1, with D uncertain. CDR3 size: 14 residues. The germline V gene encodes CDR1 WSHSY and CDR2 SAAADI. V gave up 10 bases and J gave up 2 bases, with 15 bases separating them. The CDR3 DNA reads TGCGCCACCCACGGAGTAGCCCCCTACAATGAGCAGTTCTTC. Translated, it gives CATHGVAPYNEQFF.

The chain combines TRBV7-9 with TRBJ2-1, with 8 bases matching TRBD2. This CDR3 contains 15 residues. V lost 1 base, J lost 7 bases, and 6 bases stayed unmatched. Germline V gene sequence: CDR1 SEHNR, CDR2 FQNEAQ (reference sequence). The CDR3 DNA is TGTGCCAGCAGCTTAGGAATCTCGGGGGGGAATGAGCAGTTCTTC. Amino acids: CASSLGISGGNEQFF.

The chain couples TRBV11-3 to TRBJ2-7; 8 bases align to TRBD2. Per the germline V gene, CDR1 is SGHNT and CDR2 is YENEEA. The CDR3 contains 15 residues. V dropped 4 bases and J dropped 4; count of bases not matched to a gene: 9. This CDR3 is CASSSLGAGGYEQYF. The CDR3 nucleotides read TGTGCCAGCAGCTCGCTGGGGGCGGGGGGATACGAGCAGTACTTC.

V is TRBV11-2 and J is TRBJ2-1; 8 bases fit TRBD2. Trimming took 6 bases from V and 8 from J; bases not matched to a gene: 9. The V gene's germline CDR1 is SGHAT and CDR2 FQNNGV. This CDR3 comprises 14 residues. CDR3 in DNA: TGTGCCAGCAGTTCGGGACTAGGGGTCGATGAGCAGTTCTTC. It translates to CASSSGLGVDEQFF.

The J gene is TRBJ2-2, the V gene TRBV4-3; the D gene is possibly TRBD2 (5 bases). CDR3 length equals 17 residues. V gave up 2 bases and J gave up 1 base, with 14 bases separating them. The germline V gene has CDR1 LGHNA and CDR2 YSLEER. CDR3 nucleotides: TGCGCCAGCAGCCAACTGCGGGTGGGTTGGAACACCGGGGAGCTGTTTTTT. It codes for CASSQLRVGWNTGELFF.

The chain has TRBV7-2 and TRBJ2-1; weak D call: TRBD1 (6 bases). CDR1 and CDR2 (germline): SGHTA, FQGNSA. V was cut by 5 bases and J by 3 bases, with 8 bases left in between. This CDR3 has 13 residues. The chain's CDR3 is CASSRTVYNEQFF. DNA of the CDR3: TGTGCCAGCAGCCGGACAGTCTACAATGAGCAGTTCTTC. Using reference TRBV7-2 and TRBJ2-1 for the parts outside the CDR3, the full variable domain is GAGVSQSPSNKVTEKGKDVELRCDPISGHTALYWYRQSLGQGLEFLIYFQGNSAPDKSGLPSDRFSAERTGGSVSTLTIQRTQQEDSAVYLCASSRTVYNEQFFGPGTRLTVL.

V and J are TRBV7-9 and TRBJ2-5, with TRBD2 matching over 8 bases. The CDR3 is 14 amino acids. Germline V gene data show CDR1 as SEHNR and CDR2 as FQNEAQ (reference sequence). V was pared by 4 bases and J by 5 bases, with 6 bases of the junction left unmatched. Here the CDR3 reads CASSSPGGRETQYF. DNA of the CDR3: TGTGCCAGCAGCTCGCCGGGGGGGCGGGAGACCCAGTACTTC.

This chain joins TRBV19 and TRBJ2-7; TRBD1 matches 10 bases. Germline V gene data show CDR1 as LNHDA and CDR2 as SQIVND (reference sequence). The CDR3 totals 13 residues. Losses at the gene ends were 9 bases for V and 5 bases for J; bases not matched to a gene: 7. The CDR3 spells CASGQGGINEQYF. DNA of the CDR3: TGTGCCAGCGGACAGGGGGGTATTAACGAGCAGTACTTC.

The chain uses TRBV19 and TRBJ1-5; no clear D gene. V lost 5 bases, J lost 3 bases, and 14 bases lay in between. The CDR3 has 15 amino acids. The V gene's germline CDR1 is LNHDA and CDR2 SQIVND (reference sequence). CDR3 sequence: CASSPFRIDNQPQHF. CDR3 bases: TGTGCCAGTAGTCCTTTCAGGATTGACAATCAGCCCCAGCATTTT.

As DNA, the CDR3 is TGTGCCAGCAGCTCCGAGGACACCGGGGAGCTGTTTTTT. This encodes CASSSEDTGELFF. This sequence joins TRBV7-9 and TRBJ2-2; unclear D gene. The CDR3 consists of 13 residues. V lost 4 bases and J 3 bases, leaving 6 bases between the germline ends. Germline V lookup: CDR1 SEHNR, CDR2 FQNEAQ (reference sequence).

This chain uses TRBV11-3 with TRBJ2-7; D not certain. V was cut by 4 bases and J by 3 bases, with 10 bases left in between. There are 13 residues in the CDR3. CDR1 is SGHNT and CDR2 is YENEEA in the germline V gene. CDR3 sequence reads: CASSSSWGYEQYF. DNA for the CDR3: TGTGCCAGCAGCTCCAGCTGGGGCTACGAGCAGTACTTC.